These 5 T cell receptor beta chains were all obtained from the same sample, sequenced in a study of shared clonotypes between healthy human individuals. Data came from immunoSEQ multiplex PCR; TCRdb stores just in-frame clones and leaves some out. The data hold hundreds of thousands of clones, with around 73% observed a single time. Sample: memory CD4+ T cells sorted from blood. The sample's subset: CD45RA-negative fraction. Receptors originate from a woman in her thirties in good health.

The chain uses TRBV4-1 and TRBJ1-5; 8 nucleotides match TRBD1. V shed 0 bases and J 5 bases; nucleotides not matched to a gene: 9. CDR3 length: 17 amino acids. CDR1 and CDR2 (germline): MGHRA, YSYEKL. DNA of the CDR3: TGCGCCAGCAGCCAAGATAAGGGCAGGGGGCTTCATCAGCCCCAGCATTTT. This sequence encodes CASSQDKGRGLHQPQHF.

V is TRBV19 and J is TRBJ2-1; 8 positions match TRBD2. CDR1 and CDR2 (germline): LNHDA, SQIVND (reference sequence). The CDR3 consists of 14 residues. V was clipped by 6 bases and J by 6 bases; unmatched bases: 7. The CDR3 region is CASRPETSVNEQFF. DNA of the CDR3: TGTGCCAGTAGGCCCGAGACTAGCGTCAATGAGCAGTTCTTC.

The chain links TRBV28 to TRBJ1-5; D call uncertain. Germline V gene sequence: CDR1 MDHEN, CDR2 SYDVKM. V was clipped by 2 bases and J by 0 bases, with 8 bases between them. The CDR3 contains 15 residues. CDR3 region: CASSLPINSNQPQHF. In DNA form, the CDR3 reads TGTGCCAGCAGTTTACCAATTAATAGCAATCAGCCCCAGCATTTT.

This clone was observed a few times. The chain combines TRBV19 with TRBJ2-7; 9 bases agree with TRBD1. The V and J ends lost 1 base and 1 base, in that order; junction bases with no gene match: 2. Germline V lookup: CDR1 LNHDA, CDR2 SQIVND (reference sequence). The CDR3 has 15 amino acids. The CDR3: CASSIGGTGSYEQYF. The CDR3 DNA reads TGTGCCAGTAGTATAGGCGGGACAGGGTCCTACGAGCAGTACTTC.

This rearrangement joins TRBV4-2 to TRBJ1-2, with 7 bases matching TRBD1. V lost 0 bases to trimming and J lost 4 bases; unmatched junction nucleotides: 5. Germline CDR1 reads LGHNA; CDR2 reads YNFKEQ. The CDR3 has 15 residues. CDR3 sequence: CASSQDGTVSYGYTF. The DNA of the CDR3 is TGTGCCAGCAGCCAAGATGGGACAGTCTCCTATGGCTACACCTTC.